This T cell receptor beta chain is from a study of chronic HIV infection and antiretroviral therapy. The CDR3 totals 12 residues. Deletions cut 3 bases from V and 1 base from J, with 4 bases between. CDR1 is SGHAT and CDR2 is FQDESV in the germline V gene (reference sequence). MiXCR was run by TCRdb on the 5' RACE reads, yielding one entry per CDR3 protein. This table has 40,000 to 50,000 distinct CDR3 sequences, approximately 19% appearing once. Sequencing was carried out using peripheral blood. The J gene is TRBJ2-7, the V gene TRBV11-1; D is unresolved. This clonotype was obtained from an adult who had HIV and had not received antiretroviral therapy, or was an uninfected healthy control (not recorded which). The CDR3 loop reads CASSFQSYEQYF. The CDR3 nucleotides read TGTGCCAGCAGCTTCCAGTCCTACGAGCAGTACTTC. Looking up the rest from reference TRBV11-1 and TRBJ2-7 gives the full variable domain: EAEVAQSPRYKITEKSQAVAFWCDPISGHATLYWYRQILGQGPELLVQFQDESVVDDSQLPKDRFSAERLKGVDSTLKIQPAELGDSAMYLCASSFQSYEQYFGPGTRLTVT.